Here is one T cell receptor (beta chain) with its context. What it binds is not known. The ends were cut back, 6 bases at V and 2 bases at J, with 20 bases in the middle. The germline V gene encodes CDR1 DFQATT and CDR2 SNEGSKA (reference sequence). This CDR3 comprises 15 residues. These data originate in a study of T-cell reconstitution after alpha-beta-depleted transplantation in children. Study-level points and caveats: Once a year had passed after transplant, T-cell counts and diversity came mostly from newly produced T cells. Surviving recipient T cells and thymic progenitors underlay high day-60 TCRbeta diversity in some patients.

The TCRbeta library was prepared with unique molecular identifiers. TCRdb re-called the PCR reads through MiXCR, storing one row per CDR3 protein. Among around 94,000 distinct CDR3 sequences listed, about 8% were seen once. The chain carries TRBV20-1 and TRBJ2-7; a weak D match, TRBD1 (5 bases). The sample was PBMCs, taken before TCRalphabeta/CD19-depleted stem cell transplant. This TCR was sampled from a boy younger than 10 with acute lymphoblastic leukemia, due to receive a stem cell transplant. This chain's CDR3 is CSAQVYDRNPYEQYF. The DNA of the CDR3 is TGCAGTGCCCAAGTATATGACAGAAACCCCTACGAGCAGTACTTC.